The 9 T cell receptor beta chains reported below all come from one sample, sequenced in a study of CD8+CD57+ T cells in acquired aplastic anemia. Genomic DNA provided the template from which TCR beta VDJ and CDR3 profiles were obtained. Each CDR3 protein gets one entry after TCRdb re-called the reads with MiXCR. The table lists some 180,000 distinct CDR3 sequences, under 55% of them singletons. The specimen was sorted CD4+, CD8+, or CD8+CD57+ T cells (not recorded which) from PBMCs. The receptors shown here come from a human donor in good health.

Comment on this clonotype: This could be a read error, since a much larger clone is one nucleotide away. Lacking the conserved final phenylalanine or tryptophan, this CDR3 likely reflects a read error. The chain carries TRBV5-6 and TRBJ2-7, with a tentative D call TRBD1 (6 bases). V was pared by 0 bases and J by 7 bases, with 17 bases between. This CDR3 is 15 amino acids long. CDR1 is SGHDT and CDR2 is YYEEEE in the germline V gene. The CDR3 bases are TGTGCCAGCAGCTTGGTGGACAGAGAGTCGGGGGAGCAGTACTCC. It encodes CASSLVDRESGEQYS.

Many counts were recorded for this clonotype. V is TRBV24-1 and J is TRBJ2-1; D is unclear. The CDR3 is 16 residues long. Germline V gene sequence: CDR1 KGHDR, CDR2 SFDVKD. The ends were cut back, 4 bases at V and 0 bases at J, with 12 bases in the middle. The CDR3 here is CATSDTTISSYNEQFF. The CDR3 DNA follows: TGTGCCACCAGTGACACGACCATCAGCTCCTACAATGAGCAGTTCTTC.

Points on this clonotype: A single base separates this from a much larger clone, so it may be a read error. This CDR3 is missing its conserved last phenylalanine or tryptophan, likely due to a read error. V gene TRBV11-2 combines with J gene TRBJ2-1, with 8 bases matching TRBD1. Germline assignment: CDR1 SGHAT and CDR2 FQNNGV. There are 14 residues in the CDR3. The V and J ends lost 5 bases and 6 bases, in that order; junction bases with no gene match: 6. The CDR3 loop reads CASSHQDRANEQFL. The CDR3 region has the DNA TGTGCCAGCAGCCATCAGGACAGGGCCAATGAGCAGTTCCTC.

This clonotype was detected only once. The CDR3 region is CASSEDSRYNSPLHF. Written as DNA, the CDR3 is TGTGCCAGCAGTGAGGACAGCCGCTATAATTCACCCCTCCACTTT. The genes are TRBV2 and TRBJ1-6, with TRBD1 as a possible D gene (6 bases). V lost 3 bases and J lost 3, with 9 bases in between. This CDR3 contains 15 residues. Germline values: CDR1 SNHLY, CDR2 FYNNEI.

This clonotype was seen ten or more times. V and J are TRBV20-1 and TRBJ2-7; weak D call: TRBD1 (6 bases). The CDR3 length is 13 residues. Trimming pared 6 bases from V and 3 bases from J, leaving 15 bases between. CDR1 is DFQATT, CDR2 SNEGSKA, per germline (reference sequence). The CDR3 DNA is TGCAGTGCCCGAACGCAGGGGCTCTACGAGCAGTACTTC. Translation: CSARTQGLYEQYF.

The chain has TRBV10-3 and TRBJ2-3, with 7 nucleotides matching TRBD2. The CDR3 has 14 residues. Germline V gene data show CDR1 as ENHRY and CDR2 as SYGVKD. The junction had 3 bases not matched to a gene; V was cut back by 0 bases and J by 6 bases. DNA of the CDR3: TGTGCCATCAGTGAGTCGGACGGGAGGGATACGCAGTATTTT. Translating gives CAISESDGRDTQYF.

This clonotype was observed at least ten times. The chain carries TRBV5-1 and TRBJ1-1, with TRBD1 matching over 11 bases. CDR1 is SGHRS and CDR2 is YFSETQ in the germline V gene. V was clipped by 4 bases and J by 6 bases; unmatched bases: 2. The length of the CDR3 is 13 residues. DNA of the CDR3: TGCGCCAGCAGCGTGGACAGGGGGCCTGAAGCTTTCTTT. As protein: CASSVDRGPEAFF.

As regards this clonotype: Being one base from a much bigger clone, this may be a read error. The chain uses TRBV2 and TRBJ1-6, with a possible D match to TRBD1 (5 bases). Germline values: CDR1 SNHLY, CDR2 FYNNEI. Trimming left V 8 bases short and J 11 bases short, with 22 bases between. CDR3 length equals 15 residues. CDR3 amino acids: CASGFIAGSSAPLHF. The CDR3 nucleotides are TGTGCCAGCGGTTTTATCGCAGGGAGTTCGGCACCCCTCCACTTT.

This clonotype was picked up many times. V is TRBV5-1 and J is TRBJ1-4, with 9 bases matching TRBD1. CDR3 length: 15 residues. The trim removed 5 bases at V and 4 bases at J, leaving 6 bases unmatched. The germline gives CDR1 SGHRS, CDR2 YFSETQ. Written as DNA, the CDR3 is TGCGCCAGCAGAACCGGGACAGGGAGTAATGAAAAACTGTTTTTT. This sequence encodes CASRTGTGSNEKLFF. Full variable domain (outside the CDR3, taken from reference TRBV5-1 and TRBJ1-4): KAGVTQTPRYLIKTRGQQVTLSCSPISGHRSVSWYQQTPGQGLQFLFEYFSETQRNKGNFPGRFSGRQFSNSRSEMNVSTLELGDSALYLCASRTGTGSNEKLFFGSGTQLSVL.